The clone carrying this TCR beta chain was seen a handful of times. Its matching antigen is unknown. This specimen comes from a study of metastatic and nonmetastatic thyroid tumors. About the research overall: Malignant and benign thyroid patients had repertoires compared in peripheral blood and tumor or nodule tissue. Regarding the study as a whole: According to reports, the diversity of TCR beta was significantly higher in malignant thyroid tumors than in benign nodules, and this held in both blood and tumor samples.

Original methodology: A classifier of distant metastasis in papillary thyroid cancer was built from CDR3 differences (across clinicopathological groups). Through MiXCR, TCRdb re-clonotyped the PCR reads. TCRdb, not the original authors, processed these V and J calls. This sample has some 20,000 clones, with 15% to 19% found just once. Each patient came to thyroid surgery without any prior treatment (of any kind). This CDR3 region has 15 residues. Germline CDR1 and CDR2: SGHNT and YYREEE (reference sequence). V was cut by 4 bases and J by 1 base, with 13 bases left in between. The chain combines TRBV5-4 with TRBJ2-3, with D tentatively TRBD1 or TRBD2 (5 bases each). This receptor was identified in a female donor with papillary thyroid cancer or a benign thyroid nodule (not recorded which). Some clones in this sample may be carry-over from other donors' samples. The sequenced material came from blood. CDR3 amino acids: CASSRQGPGTDTQYF. Here the CDR3 DNA reads TGTGCCAGCAGCCGTCAGGGACCTGGCACAGATACGCAGTATTTT.